A single T cell receptor beta chain is shown here with its context. Its antigen is not known. This entry comes from a study of shared clonotypes between healthy human individuals. Notes on the study in general: Naive CD4 clonotypes overlapped across several donors at approximately 5%.

Only in-frame clones appear in the TCRdb table, and some are missing; sequencing was by immunoSEQ multiplex PCR. The sample yields more than 550,000 clones, over 60% seen once. This clonotype was obtained from a woman under 40 in good health. The specimen sequenced was memory CD4+ T cells sorted from blood. Described subset: CD45RA-negative fraction.

This CDR3 reads CASSFESGRGEQYF. DNA for the CDR3: TGTGCCAGCAGTTTTGAGAGCGGGAGGGGAGAGCAGTACTTC. V usage is TRBV28 and J usage is TRBJ2-7, with 10 bases matching TRBD2. The CDR3 runs 14 residues. The J segment lost 7 bases and the V segment lost 3 bases, leaving 6 bases of the junction unmatched. Germline V gene sequence: CDR1 MDHEN, CDR2 SYDVKM. Filled out from reference TRBV28 and TRBJ2-7, the complete variable domain reads DVKVTQSSRYLVKRTGEKVFLECVQDMDHENMFWYRQDPGLGLRLIYFSYDVKMKEKGDIPEGYSVSREKKERFSLILESASTNQTSMYLCASSFESGRGEQYFGPGTRLTVT.